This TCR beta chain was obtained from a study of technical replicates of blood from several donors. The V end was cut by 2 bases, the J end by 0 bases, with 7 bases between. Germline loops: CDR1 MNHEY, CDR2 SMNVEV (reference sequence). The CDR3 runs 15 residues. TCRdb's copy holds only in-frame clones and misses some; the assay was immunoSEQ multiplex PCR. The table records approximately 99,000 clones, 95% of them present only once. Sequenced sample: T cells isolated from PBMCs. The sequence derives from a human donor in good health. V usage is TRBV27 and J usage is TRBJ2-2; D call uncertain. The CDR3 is CASSLILTNTGELFF. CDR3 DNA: TGTGCCAGCAGTTTAATACTTACGAACACCGGGGAGCTGTTTTTT.